This TCR beta chain appears in the sequencing data of a study of T-cell reconstitution after alpha-beta-depleted transplantation in children. Unique molecular identifiers featured in how the TCRbeta library was prepared. TCRdb redid the calling of the PCR reads with MiXCR, one entry per CDR3 protein. The repertoire consists of more than 400,000 distinct CDR3 sequences, with 43% occurring once and the leading ten covering 27%. General study results and limits: Expanded clones from the graft, numbering several hundred, reportedly supplied alpha-beta T cells about two months after transplant. For some patients, TCRbeta diversity was high at day 60 because of recipient T cells and thymic progenitors that survived. Most T-cell counts and diversity one year after the transplant came from T cells that were newly produced.

Worth noting for this clonotype: Its target is unknown.

The V gene's germline CDR1 is DFQATT and CDR2 SNEGSKA (reference sequence). This CDR3 contains 13 residues. J was trimmed by 1 base and V by 3 bases; bases with no gene match: 2. The chain employs TRBV20-1 and TRBJ1-2; 7 bases align to TRBD1. The TCR comes from a girl between 2 and 10 years old with aplastic anemia, due to receive a stem cell transplant. The source material was PBMCs, sampled before TCRalphabeta/CD19-depleted stem cell transplant. CDR3 in amino acids: CSASYRGNYGYTF. CDR3 nucleotides: TGCAGTGCTAGCTACAGGGGTAACTATGGCTACACCTTC.